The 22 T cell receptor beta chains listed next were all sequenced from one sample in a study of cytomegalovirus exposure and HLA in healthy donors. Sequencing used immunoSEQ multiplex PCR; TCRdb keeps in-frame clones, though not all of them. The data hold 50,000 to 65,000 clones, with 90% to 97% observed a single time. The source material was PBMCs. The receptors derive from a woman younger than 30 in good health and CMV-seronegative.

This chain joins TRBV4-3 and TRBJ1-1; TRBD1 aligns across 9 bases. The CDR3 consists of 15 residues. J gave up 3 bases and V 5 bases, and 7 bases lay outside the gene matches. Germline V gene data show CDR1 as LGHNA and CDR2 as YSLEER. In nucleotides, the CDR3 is TGCGCCAGCAGCGCACAGGGGGCAGGGTACACTGAAGCTTTCTTT. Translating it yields CASSAQGAGYTEAFF.

The CDR3 sequence is CASGGLAFPDTQYF. The CDR3 nucleotides read TGCGCCAGCGGGGGACTAGCTTTCCCAGATACGCAGTATTTT. The chain links TRBV4-3 to TRBJ2-3; 9 nucleotides line up with TRBD2. CDR3 size: 14 residues. J gave up 4 bases and V 8 bases, and 7 bases lay outside the gene matches. Germline-derived CDR1 and CDR2 are LGHNA and YSLEER.

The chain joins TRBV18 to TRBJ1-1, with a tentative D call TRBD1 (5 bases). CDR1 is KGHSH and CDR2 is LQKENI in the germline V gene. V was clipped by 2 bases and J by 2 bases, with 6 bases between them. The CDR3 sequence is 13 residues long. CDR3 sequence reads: CASSPGANTEAFF. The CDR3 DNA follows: TGTGCCAGCTCACCAGGGGCAAACACTGAAGCTTTCTTT.

The DNA for the CDR3 is TGTGCCAGCAGTTACTCGAGCGGGTCGTTGGGCGAGCAGTACTTC. Protein product: CASSYSSGSLGEQYF. The gene calls are TRBV6-5 and TRBJ2-7, with a possible D match to TRBD2 (6 bases). Germline V gene lookup returns CDR1 MNHEY and CDR2 SVGAGI. This CDR3 comprises 15 residues. V dropped 0 bases and J dropped 6 bases, with 15 bases sitting between them.

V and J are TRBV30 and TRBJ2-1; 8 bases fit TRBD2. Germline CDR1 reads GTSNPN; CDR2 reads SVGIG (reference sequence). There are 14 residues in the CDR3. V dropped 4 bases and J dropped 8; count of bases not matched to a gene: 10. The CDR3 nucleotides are TGTGCCTGGACCGGGGGGGGGAGTGTCTATGAGCAGTTCTTC. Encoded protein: CAWTGGGSVYEQFF.

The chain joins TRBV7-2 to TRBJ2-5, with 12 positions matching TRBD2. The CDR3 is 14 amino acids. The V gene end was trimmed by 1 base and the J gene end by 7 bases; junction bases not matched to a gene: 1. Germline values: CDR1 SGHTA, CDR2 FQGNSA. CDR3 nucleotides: TGTGCCAGCAGCTTAGGGACTAGCGGGGTGACCCAGTACTTC. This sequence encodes CASSLGTSGVTQYF.

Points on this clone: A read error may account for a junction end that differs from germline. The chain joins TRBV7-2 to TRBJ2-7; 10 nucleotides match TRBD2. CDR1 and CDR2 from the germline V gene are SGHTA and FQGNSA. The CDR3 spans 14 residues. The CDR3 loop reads CASSMGLAPLPGEF. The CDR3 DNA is TGTGCCAGCAGCATGGGACTAGCGCCCCTCCCCGGGGAGTTC.

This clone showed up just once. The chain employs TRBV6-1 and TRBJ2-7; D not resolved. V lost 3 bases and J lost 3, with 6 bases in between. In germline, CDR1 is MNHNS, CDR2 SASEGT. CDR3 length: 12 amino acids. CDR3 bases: TGTGCCAGCAGTGATTCGGGCTACGAGCAGTACTTC. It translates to CASSDSGYEQYF.

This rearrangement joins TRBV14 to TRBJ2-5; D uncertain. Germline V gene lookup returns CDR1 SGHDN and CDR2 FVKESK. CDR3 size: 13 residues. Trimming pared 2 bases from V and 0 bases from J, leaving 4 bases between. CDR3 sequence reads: CASSQQYQETQYF. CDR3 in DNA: TGTGCCAGCAGCCAACAGTACCAAGAGACCCAGTACTTC.

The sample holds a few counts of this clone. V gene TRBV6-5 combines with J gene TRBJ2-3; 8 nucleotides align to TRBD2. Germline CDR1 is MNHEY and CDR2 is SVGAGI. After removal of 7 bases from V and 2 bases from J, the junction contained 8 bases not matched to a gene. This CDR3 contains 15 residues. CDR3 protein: CASTQAGVPTDTQYF. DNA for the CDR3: TGTGCCAGCACACAAGCGGGGGTCCCCACAGATACGCAGTATTTT.

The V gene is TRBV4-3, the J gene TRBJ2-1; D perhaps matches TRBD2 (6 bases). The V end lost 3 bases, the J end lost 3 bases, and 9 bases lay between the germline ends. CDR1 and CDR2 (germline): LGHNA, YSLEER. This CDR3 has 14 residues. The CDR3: CASSQGGNYNEQFF. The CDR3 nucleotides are TGCGCCAGCAGCCAGGGGGGAAACTACAATGAGCAGTTCTTC.

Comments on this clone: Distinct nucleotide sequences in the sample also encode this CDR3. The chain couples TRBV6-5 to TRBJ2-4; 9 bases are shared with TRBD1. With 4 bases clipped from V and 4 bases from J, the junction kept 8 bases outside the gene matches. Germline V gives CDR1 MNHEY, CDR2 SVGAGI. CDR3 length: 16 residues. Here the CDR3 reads CASSWERDRAKNIQYF. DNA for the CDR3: TGTGCCAGCAGTTGGGAACGGGACAGGGCGAAAAACATTCAGTACTTC.

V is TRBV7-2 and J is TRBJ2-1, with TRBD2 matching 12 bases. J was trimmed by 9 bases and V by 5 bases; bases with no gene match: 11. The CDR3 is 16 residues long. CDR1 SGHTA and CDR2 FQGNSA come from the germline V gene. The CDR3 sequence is CASSAGLAGGVGEQFF. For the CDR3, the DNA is TGTGCCAGCAGCGCGGGCCTAGCGGGGGGGGTCGGTGAGCAGTTCTTC.

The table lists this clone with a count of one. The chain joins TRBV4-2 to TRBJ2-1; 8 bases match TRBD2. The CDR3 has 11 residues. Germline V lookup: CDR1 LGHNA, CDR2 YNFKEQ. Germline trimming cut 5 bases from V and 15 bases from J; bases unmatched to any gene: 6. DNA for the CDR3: TGTGCCAGCAGCTCACGGGAGGGGGGGTTCTTC. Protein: CASSSREGGFF.

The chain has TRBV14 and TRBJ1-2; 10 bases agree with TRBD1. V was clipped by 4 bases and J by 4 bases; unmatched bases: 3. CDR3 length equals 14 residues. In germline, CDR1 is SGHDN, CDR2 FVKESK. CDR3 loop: CASSLRTGGYGYTF. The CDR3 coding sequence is TGTGCCAGCAGCCTCCGGACAGGGGGCTATGGCTACACCTTC.

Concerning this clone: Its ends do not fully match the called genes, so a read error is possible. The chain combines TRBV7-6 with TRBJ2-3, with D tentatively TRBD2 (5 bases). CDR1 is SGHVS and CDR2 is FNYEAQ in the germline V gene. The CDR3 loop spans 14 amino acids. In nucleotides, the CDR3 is TGTGGCAGCAGCTTAGGGCCCGAGGGTGATACGCAGTATTTT. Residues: CGSSLGPEGDTQYF.

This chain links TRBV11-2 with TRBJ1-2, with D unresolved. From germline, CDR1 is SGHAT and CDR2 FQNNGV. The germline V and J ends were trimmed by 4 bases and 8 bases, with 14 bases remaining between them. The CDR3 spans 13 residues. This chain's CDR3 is CASSSSPRGGYTF. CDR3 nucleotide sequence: TGTGCCAGCAGCTCCAGTCCCCGAGGGGGCTACACCTTC.

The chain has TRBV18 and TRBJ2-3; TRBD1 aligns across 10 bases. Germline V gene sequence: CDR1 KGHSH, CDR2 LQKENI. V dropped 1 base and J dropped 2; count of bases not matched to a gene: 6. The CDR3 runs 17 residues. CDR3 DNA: TGTGCCAGCTCACCACGGGACAGGGGCTCCATCACAGATACGCAGTATTTT. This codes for CASSPRDRGSITDTQYF. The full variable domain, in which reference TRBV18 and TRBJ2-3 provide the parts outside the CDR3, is NAGVMQNPRHLVRRRGQEARLRCSPMKGHSHVYWYRQLPEEGLKFMVYLQKENIIDESGMPKERFSAEFPKEGPSILRIQQVVRGDSAAYFCASSPRDRGSITDTQYFGPGTRLTVL.

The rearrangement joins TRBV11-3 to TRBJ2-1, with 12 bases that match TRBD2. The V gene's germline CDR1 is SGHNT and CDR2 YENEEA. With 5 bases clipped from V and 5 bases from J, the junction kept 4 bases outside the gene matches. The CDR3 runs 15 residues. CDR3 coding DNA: TGTGCCAGCAGCCCTCTAGCGGGGGGGAACAATGAGCAGTTCTTC. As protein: CASSPLAGGNNEQFF.

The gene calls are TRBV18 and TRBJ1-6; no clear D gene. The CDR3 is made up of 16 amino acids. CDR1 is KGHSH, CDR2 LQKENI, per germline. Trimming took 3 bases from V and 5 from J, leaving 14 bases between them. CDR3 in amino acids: CASSPLGGRNNSPLHF. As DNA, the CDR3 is TGTGCCAGCTCACCCTTGGGAGGGAGGAATAATTCACCCCTCCACTTT.

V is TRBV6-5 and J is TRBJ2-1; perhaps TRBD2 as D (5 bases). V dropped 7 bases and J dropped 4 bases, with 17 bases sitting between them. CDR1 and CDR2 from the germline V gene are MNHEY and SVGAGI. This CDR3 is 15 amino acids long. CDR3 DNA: TGTGCCAGCACACGGGATGCCCAAACATACAATGAGCAGTTCTTC. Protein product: CASTRDAQTYNEQFF.

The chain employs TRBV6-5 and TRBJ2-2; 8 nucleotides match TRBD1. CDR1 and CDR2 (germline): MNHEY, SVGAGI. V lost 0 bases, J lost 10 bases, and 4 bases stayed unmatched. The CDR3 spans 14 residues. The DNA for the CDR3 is TGTGCCAGCAGTTACTCGACCAGGGGGCAGGAGCTGTTTTTT. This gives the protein CASSYSTRGQELFF.